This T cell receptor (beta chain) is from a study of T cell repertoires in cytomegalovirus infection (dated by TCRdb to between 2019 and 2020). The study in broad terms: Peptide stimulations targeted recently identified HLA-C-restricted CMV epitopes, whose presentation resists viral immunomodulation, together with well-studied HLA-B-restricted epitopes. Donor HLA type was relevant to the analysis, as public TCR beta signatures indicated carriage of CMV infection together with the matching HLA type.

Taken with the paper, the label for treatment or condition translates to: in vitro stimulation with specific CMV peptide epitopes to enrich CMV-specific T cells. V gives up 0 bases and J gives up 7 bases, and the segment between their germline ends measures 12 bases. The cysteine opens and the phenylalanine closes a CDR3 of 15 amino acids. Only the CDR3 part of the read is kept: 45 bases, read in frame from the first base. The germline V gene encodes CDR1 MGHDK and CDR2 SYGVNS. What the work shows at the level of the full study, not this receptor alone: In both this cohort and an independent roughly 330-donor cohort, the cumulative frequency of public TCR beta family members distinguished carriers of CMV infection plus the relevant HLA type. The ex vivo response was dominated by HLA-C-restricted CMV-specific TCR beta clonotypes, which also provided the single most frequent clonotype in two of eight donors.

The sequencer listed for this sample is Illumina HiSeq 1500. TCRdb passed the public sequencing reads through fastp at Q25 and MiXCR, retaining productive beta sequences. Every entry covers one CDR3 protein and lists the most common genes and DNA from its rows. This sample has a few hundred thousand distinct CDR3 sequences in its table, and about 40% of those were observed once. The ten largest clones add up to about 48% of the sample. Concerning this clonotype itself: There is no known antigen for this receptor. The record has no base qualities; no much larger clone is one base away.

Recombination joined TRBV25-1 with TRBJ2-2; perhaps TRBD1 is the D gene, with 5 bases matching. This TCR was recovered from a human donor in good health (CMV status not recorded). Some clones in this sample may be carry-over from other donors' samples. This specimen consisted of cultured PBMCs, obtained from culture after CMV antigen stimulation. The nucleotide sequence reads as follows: TGTGCCAGCAGTGAATATTCGCCTAGGGGCGGGGAGCTGTTTTTT. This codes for CASSEYSPRGGELFF.